This T cell receptor (beta chain) stems from a study of PD-1 blockade in classical Hodgkin lymphoma. All the patients suffered relapse after autologous stem cell transplantation, and brentuximab vedotin exposure differed. Here immunoSEQ multiplex PCR was the method, and the copy in TCRdb shows in-frame clones only, minus some. Of some 60,000 clones in the sample, about 88% are singletons; the top ten hold 9.7%. Germline CDR1 SGHRS, CDR2 YFSETQ. This CDR3 has 15 residues. V gave up 4 bases and J gave up 1 base, with 14 bases separating them. J is TRBJ2-5 and V is TRBV5-1, with a weak D call TRBD1 (6 bases). The material was peripheral blood mononuclear cells (PBMCs), obtained at baseline. This receptor was taken from a human donor with classical Hodgkin lymphoma. The CDR3 loop reads CASSIQGSIQETQYF. CDR3 DNA: TGCGCCAGCAGCATTCAGGGGTCGATCCAAGAGACCCAGTACTTC. The full variable domain, completed using reference TRBV5-1 and TRBJ2-5, is KAGVTQTPRYLIKTRGQQVTLSCSPISGHRSVSWYQQTPGQGLQFLFEYFSETQRNKGNFPGRFSGRQFSNSRSEMNVSTLELGDSALYLCASSIQGSIQETQYFGPGTRLLVL.